This note documents a single TCR beta chain sequence. The sample comes from a study of T cell responses to AZD1222 COVID-19 vaccine. The assay was immunoSEQ multiplex PCR, and TCRdb's table has in-frame clones only and misses some. The data hold about 72,000 clones, with about nine tenths observed a single time. Trimming removed 4 bases from V and 2 bases from J, with 9 bases in between. Germline-derived CDR1 and CDR2 are SGHDT and YYEEEE. CDR3 length equals 13 residues. This TCR came from an adult in good health. The sequencing here drew on peripheral blood, taken on day 0 of AZD1222 vaccination. The rearrangement links TRBV5-6 to TRBJ1-1; the D is unclear. The CDR3 DNA reads TGTGCCAGCAGCCCTGTCGGTAACACTGAAGCTTTCTTT. As protein: CASSPVGNTEAFF.